This T cell receptor beta chain appears in the sequencing data of a study of shared clonotypes between healthy human individuals. The wider study: Per-donor plates numbered three CD4 naive, three CD4 memory, two CD8 naive and one CD8 memory. Overall study findings and caveats: A handful of donors showed sharing of around 5% of naive CD4 clonotypes.

It was CD45RO-negative cells, positively selected for CCR7, that made up naive CD8 cells, with terminally differentiated effector memory CD45RA+ cells excluded. Libraries were prepared by immunoSEQ multiplex PCR; TCRdb keeps only in-frame clonotypes and omits some of them. The data show around 1.9 million clones, with roughly 91% seen just once and more than 1.5% held by the top ten. The CDR3 runs to 15 residues. Between the trimmed V and J ends, which lost 0 bases and 9 bases, there was a span of 15 bases. Germline-derived CDR1 and CDR2 are MDHEN and SYDVKM. Points on this clone: The antigen is undetermined.

The J gene is TRBJ2-1, the V gene TRBV28, with TRBD1 as a possible D gene (8 bases). Sequenced material: naive CD8+ T cells from PBMCs. This clonotype was obtained from a man aged 18 to 29 in good health. Some clones in this sample may be carry-over from other donors' samples. In DNA form, the CDR3 reads TGTGCCAGCAGTTTATGGGATACAGGGGGGGGTGAGCAGTTCTTC. This codes for CASSLWDTGGGEQFF.